This T cell receptor (beta chain) was captured in a study of shared clonotypes between healthy human individuals. Study-level background: The cohort comprised a couple of women and a few men. Their ages spanned 18 to 49 years. Study outcomes and limitations: Non-shared clonotypes had lower generation probabilities than those shared by all four donors. Measured sharing among donors was expected to vary with sequencing depth.

In the case of this clone: Its antigen is not identified.

The CDR3 has 15 residues. V was clipped by 4 bases and J by 0 bases; unmatched bases: 6. CDR1 and CDR2 (germline): SGHTS, YDEGEE. TCRdb keeps only in-frame clones here, not all; method: immunoSEQ multiplex PCR. This repertoire shows 2 million to 2.5 million clones, approximately 94% found once; its top ten account for about 0.13%. The source of this sequence is a man aged 18 to 30 in good health. V usage is TRBV5-8 and J usage is TRBJ1-1, with 7 nucleotides matching TRBD1. The specimen was naive CD4+ T cells sorted from blood. Subset noted: CD45RA+ positively selected. In DNA, the CDR3 is TGTGCCAGCAGCGGTTACGGGACAGTGAACACTGAAGCTTTCTTT. Translated: CASSGYGTVNTEAFF.